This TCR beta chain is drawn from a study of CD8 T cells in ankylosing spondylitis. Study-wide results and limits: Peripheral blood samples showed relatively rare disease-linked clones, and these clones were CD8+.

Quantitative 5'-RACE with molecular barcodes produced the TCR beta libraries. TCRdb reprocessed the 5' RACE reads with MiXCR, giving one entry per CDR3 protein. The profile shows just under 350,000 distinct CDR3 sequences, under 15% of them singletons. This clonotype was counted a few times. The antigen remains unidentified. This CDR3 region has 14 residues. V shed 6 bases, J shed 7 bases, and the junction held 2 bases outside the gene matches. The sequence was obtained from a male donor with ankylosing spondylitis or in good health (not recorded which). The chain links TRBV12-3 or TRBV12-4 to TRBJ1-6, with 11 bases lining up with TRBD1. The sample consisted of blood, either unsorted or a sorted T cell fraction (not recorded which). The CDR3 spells CASRGQGGNSPLHF. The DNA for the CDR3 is TGTGCCAGCAGGGGACAGGGGGGAAATTCACCCCTCCACTTT.